This T cell receptor beta chain emerged from a study of blood T cells in healthy people across ages. In this sample, this clonotype turned up a few times. Primed by a sample-barcoded 5' primer and a J-beta primer mix, a second PCR proceeded for about 6 to 12 cycles. TCRdb re-derived calls from the 5' RACE reads in MiXCR, one entry per CDR3 protein. The sample consists of roughly 1,800,000 distinct CDR3 sequences, about 50% of them appearing once. The sample comprised blood. The receptor comes from a woman between 35 and 50 years old in good health.

Here the CDR3 reads CATMGLAGDSYNEQFF. The CDR3 bases are TGTGCCACCATGGGACTAGCGGGAGACTCCTACAATGAGCAGTTCTTC. The chain recombines TRBV10-3 with TRBJ2-1; 14 bases are a match to TRBD2. Germline CDR1 ENHRY, CDR2 SYGVKD. This CDR3 has 16 residues. Trimming cost V 10 bases and J 0 bases; bases outside gene matches: 5.